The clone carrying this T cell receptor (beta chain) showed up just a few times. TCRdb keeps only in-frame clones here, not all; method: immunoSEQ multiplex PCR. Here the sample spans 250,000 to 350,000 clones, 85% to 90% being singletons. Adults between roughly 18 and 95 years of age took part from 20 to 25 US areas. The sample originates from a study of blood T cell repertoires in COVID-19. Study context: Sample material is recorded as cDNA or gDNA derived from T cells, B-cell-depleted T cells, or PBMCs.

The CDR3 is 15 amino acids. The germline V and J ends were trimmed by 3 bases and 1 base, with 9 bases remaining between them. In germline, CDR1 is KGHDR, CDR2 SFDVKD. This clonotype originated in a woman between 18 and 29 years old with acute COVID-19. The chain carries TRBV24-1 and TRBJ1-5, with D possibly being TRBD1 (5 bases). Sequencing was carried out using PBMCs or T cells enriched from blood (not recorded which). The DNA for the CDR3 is TGTGCCACCAGTGATCCGCAGGGCAGCAATCAGCCCCAGCATTTT. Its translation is CATSDPQGSNQPQHF.